This is a list of T cell receptor beta chains from one sample in a study of blood T cell repertoires in COVID-19. Clones were read by immunoSEQ multiplex PCR, and TCRdb kept only the in-frame ones, dropping some. In the table there are 84,000 or so clones, around 92% of which are singletons. The specimen sequenced was peripheral blood. These receptors all stem from an older woman with active COVID-19. Both conserved end residues are part of each CDR3. A D gene is named only where the DNA matches it firmly. Clone size, where shown, is once, few, many, or a class for clones that have expanded.

>TRBJ1-3|.|few|TRBV6-1
TGTGCCAGCAGTGAAATAGACAGCCTCTCTGGAAACACCATATATTTT
CASSEIDSLSGNTIYF
>TRBJ1-5|.|.|TRBV11-2
TGTGCCAGCAGCATCCAGGGACAGCCCCAGCATTTT
CASSIQGQPQHF
>TRBJ1-1|TRBD1|.|TRBV28
TGTGCCAGCAGACCCACAGGGGGCGCCACTGAAGCTTTCTTT
CASRPTGGATEAFF
>TRBJ2-5|TRBD1|.|TRBV2
TGTGCCACCCGGCCGGGACAGGGAGAGACCCAGTACTTC
CATRPGQGETQYF
>TRBJ2-2|.|.|TRBV28
TGTGCCAGCAGTTTTATCACAGGCGGGGACACCGGGGAGCTGTTTTTT
CASSFITGGDTGELFF
>TRBJ2-7|.|.|TRBV5-1
TGCGCCAGCAGCTTGGACAGGGCCGGGTACGAGCAGTACTTC
CASSLDRAGYEQYF
>TRBJ2-7|TRBD2|.|TRBV28
TGTGCCAGCAACAAAGCGGGAGTTCAATACGAGCAGTACTTC
CASNKAGVQYEQYF
>TRBJ2-7|TRBD1|once|TRBV7-8
TGTGCCAGCAGCTTAACCGGGACAGGATACTACGAGCAGTACTTC
CASSLTGTGYYEQYF
>TRBJ1-4|TRBD1|once|TRBV28
TGTGCCAGCAGCTACAGGGGGCGACTTGGTGAAAAACTGTTTTTT
CASSYRGRLGEKLFF
>TRBJ1-4|.|.|TRBV27
TGTGCCAGCAGTTTATCAGCAGGGGCTCCGGAAAAACTGTTTTTT
CASSLSAGAPEKLFF
>TRBJ1-3|.|.|TRBV9
TGTGCCAGCAGCAAAGAGGGCACCGACTCTGGAAACACCATATATTTT
CASSKEGTDSGNTIYF
>TRBJ1-5|TRBD1|.|TRBV5-6
TGTGCCAGCAGCTTGAAATTGGGGACAGGGGATCGAAGCAATCAGCCCCAGCATTTT
CASSLKLGTGDRSNQPQHF
>TRBJ2-6|.|.|TRBV18
TGTGCCAGCTCACCACAGGCAGGGGCCCTCTCTGGGGCCAACGTCCTGACTTTC
CASSPQAGALSGANVLTF
>TRBJ2-7|TRBD2|.|TRBV15
TGTGCCACCAGCAGAGGGATGAGCGGGAGAGGGTACGAGCAGTACTTC
CATSRGMSGRGYEQYF
>TRBJ1-1|TRBD1|.|TRBV18
TGTGCCAGCTCACCTACAGGGGGCAGGACTGAAGCTTTCTTT
CASSPTGGRTEAFF
>TRBJ1-2|TRBD1|.|TRBV6-5
TGTGCCAGCAGCTATTCGACAGGGAGAGATGGCTACACCTTC
CASSYSTGRDGYTF
>TRBJ1-1|.|.|TRBV19
TGTGCCAGTAGTGGGCCGATAATTACTGAAGCTTTCTTT
CASSGPIITEAFF
>TRBJ1-4|TRBD1|.|TRBV13
TGTGCCAGCAGCGCCAACAGGGGTCTGGGAAAACTGTTTTTT
CASSANRGLGKLFF
>TRBJ1-4|.|.|TRBV5-6
TGTGCCAGCAGCTTGGTGGGGGCACCGGTACATCAGTTTTTT
CASSLVGAPVHQFF
>TRBJ2-3|.|.|TRBV9
TGTGCCAGCAGTCCTCAGGGGCGAACCAAAGGGGATACGCAGTATTTT
CASSPQGRTKGDTQYF
>TRBJ1-5|.|.|TRBV6-5
TGTGCCAGCAGTTCCCTCGGGCGGACTCCCAATCAGCCCCAGCATTTT
CASSSLGRTPNQPQHF
>TRBJ2-5|.|.|TRBV28
TGTGCCAGCAGTTTCTCGTTGGTAGGGACACAACAAGAGACCCAGTACTTC
CASSFSLVGTQQETQYF
>TRBJ2-7|TRBD2|.|TRBV11-2
TGTGCCAGCAGCGTACGACTAGCGGGAACCTACGAGCAGTACTTC
CASSVRLAGTYEQYF
>TRBJ2-2|.|.|TRBV10-3
TGTGCCATCAGTGAACGGACAGTAAACACCGGGGAGCTGTTTTTT
CAISERTVNTGELFF
>TRBJ2-1|.|.|TRBV4-3
TGCGCCAGCAGCCAAGATCAGGATCCCTCTGTGACTAGCTCCTACAATGAGCAGTTCTTC
CASSQDQDPSVTSSYNEQFF
>TRBJ2-7|.|.|TRBV12-3/TRBV12-4
TGTGCCAGCAGTCGGGGACAAACCTACGAGCAGTACTTC
CASSRGQTYEQYF
>TRBJ1-2|.|.|TRBV18
TGTGCCAGCTCACCAGTAGCCGTTCGAGCTAACTATGGCTACACCTTC
CASSPVAVRANYGYTF
>TRBJ1-1|.|.|TRBV29-1
TGCAGCGTTGGCCACTCCCTCTCGCTGAACACTGAAGCTTTCTTT
CSVGHSLSLNTEAFF